This T cell receptor (beta chain) was profiled in a study of identical twins. V was pared by 8 bases and J by 7 bases, with 18 bases of the junction left unmatched. The CDR3 length is 16 residues. CDR1 MGHDK and CDR2 SYGVNS come from the germline V gene. A single record per CDR3 protein comes from TCRdb applying MiXCR to the 5' RACE reads. The data show about 660,000 distinct CDR3 sequences, around 8.3% seen once. These data also featured in a second study, about yellow fever vaccine responses in identical twins. That report adds: Twins' vaccine T cell responses reportedly seemed partly convergent and partly personalized.

The sequenced sample was PBMCs. The genes are TRBV25-1 and TRBJ2-5; 8 bases are shared with TRBD2. The TCR sequence derives from a woman between 18 and 29 years old in good health. CDR3 region: CASLERVTGGRGTQYF. The CDR3 bases are TGTGCCAGCCTCGAACGAGTAACGGGGGGGCGTGGGACCCAGTACTTC.